This T cell receptor (beta chain) was captured by sequencing in a study of cytomegalovirus exposure and HLA in healthy donors. The PCR was carried out with 60 Vbeta primers and 13 Jbeta primers. Assay: immunoSEQ multiplex PCR; the TCRdb copy retains only in-frame clones and omits some. The sample lists under 200,000 clones, approximately 80% seen once, with roughly 0.75% in the top ten. The study, taken as a whole, reports: Presence/absence analyses assumed roughly uniform sequencing depth across donors, which may not hold. In vitro testing confirmed a few CMV-associated chains as specific for CMV antigens. The authors reported that TCR beta sequences could predict HLA-A and HLA-B alleles. These predictions were accurate for most subjects in the first cohort.

Notes on this clone: Its antigen is not identified.

This clonotype originated in a woman under 30 in good health and CMV-seronegative. Sequences were obtained from PBMCs.

CDR3 sequence: CASSFEGQVWNTEAFF. The CDR3 coding sequence is TGCGCCAGCAGCTTTGAGGGACAGGTTTGGAACACTGAAGCTTTCTTT. This chain uses TRBV5-1 with TRBJ1-1; 8 bases map to TRBD1. V was pared by 2 bases and J by 1 base, with 7 bases of the junction left unmatched. The V gene's germline CDR1 is SGHRS and CDR2 YFSETQ. The CDR3 covers 16 residues.